This TCR beta chain derives from a study of CD8 T cells in ankylosing spondylitis. This clonotype was seen many times. The antigen remains undetermined. Regarding the study as a whole: Within peripheral blood, clones linked to disease were CD8+ and relatively rare. Disease-linked clones were reportedly significantly enriched in matched ankylosing spondylitis synovial fluid. It appeared that ankylosing spondylitis blood was characterized by a TCR beta motif of roughly 8 highly homologous variants.

The J segment lost 0 bases and the V segment lost 0 bases, leaving 9 bases of the junction unmatched. CDR3 length: 18 residues. Per germline, CDR1 SGHKS and CDR2 YYEKEE (reference sequence). Making the TCR beta libraries involved quantitative 5'-RACE with molecular barcodes. Each CDR3 protein gets one entry after TCRdb re-called the 5' RACE reads with MiXCR. This sample has about 250,000 distinct CDR3 sequences, with around 8% found just once. Material: blood, either unsorted or a sorted T cell fraction (not recorded which). This clonotype was obtained from a female donor with ankylosing spondylitis or in good health (not recorded which). This chain links TRBV5-5 with TRBJ2-1; 7 bases fit TRBD2. The CDR3 DNA follows: TGTGCCAGCAGCTTGGCTAGCGGTTTTCCGAGCTCCTACAATGAGCAGTTCTTC. Residues: CASSLASGFPSSYNEQFF.